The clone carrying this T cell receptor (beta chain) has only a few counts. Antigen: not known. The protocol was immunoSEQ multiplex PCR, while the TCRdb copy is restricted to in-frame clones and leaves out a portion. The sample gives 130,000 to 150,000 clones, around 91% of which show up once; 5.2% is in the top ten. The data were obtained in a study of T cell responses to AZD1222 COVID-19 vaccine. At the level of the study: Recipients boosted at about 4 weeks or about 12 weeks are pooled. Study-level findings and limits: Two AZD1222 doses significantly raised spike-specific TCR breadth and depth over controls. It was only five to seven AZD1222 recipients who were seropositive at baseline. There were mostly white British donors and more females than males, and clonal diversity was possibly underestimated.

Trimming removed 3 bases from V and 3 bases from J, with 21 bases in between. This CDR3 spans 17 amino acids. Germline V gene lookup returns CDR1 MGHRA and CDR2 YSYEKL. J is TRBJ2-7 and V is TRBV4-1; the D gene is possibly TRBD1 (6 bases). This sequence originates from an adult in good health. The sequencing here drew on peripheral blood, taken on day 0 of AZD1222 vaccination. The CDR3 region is CASSQQDLTGPHYEQYF. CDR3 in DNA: TGCGCCAGCAGCCAGCAAGACCTGACAGGCCCGCACTACGAGCAGTACTTC.